This TCR beta chain was sequenced for a study of T cells in localized non-small cell lung cancer. Notes on the study in general: Adjacent lung had a median around 60 of the 100 largest tumor clones. Higher adjacent-lung clonality was associated with shorter survival.

Trimming removed 3 bases from V and 1 base from J, with 9 bases in between. The CDR3 extends over 14 amino acids. Germline assignment: CDR1 LGHNT and CDR2 FRNRAP. Method: immunoSEQ multiplex PCR; TCRdb's copy keeps in-frame clones and lacks some. Of roughly 33,000 clones in the sample, around nine tenths were seen once. To note about this clone: The antigen remains undetermined.

The input for sequencing was peripheral blood, taken before any cancer treatment. This rearrangement joins TRBV12-5 to TRBJ2-5; D unresolved. The sequence derives from a woman aged 35 to 75 with stage I lung adenocarcinoma. This CDR3 is CASGFHGLQETQYF. DNA of the CDR3: TGTGCTAGTGGTTTTCACGGCCTCCAAGAGACCCAGTACTTC.